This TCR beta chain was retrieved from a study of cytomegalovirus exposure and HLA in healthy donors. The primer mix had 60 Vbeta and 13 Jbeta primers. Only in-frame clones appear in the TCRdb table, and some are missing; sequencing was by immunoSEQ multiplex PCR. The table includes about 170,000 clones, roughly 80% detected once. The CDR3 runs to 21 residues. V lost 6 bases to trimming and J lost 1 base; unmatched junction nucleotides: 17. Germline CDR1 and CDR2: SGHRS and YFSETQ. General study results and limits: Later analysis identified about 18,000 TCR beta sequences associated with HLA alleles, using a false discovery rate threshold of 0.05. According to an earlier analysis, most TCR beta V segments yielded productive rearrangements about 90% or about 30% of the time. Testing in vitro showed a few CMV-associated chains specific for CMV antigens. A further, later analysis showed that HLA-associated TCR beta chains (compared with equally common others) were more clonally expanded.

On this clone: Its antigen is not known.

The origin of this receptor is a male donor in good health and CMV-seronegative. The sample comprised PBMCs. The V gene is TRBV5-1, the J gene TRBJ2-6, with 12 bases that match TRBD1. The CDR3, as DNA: TGCGCCAGCACCAGGAAACGGGACAGGGGGCGATTAAGTTCTGGGGCCAACGTCCTGACTTTC. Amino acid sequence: CASTRKRDRGRLSSGANVLTF.